This T cell receptor beta chain comes out of a study of cytomegalovirus exposure and HLA in healthy donors. Study-wide results and limits: Judged likely to be a sequencing artifact was a cluster of highly shared sequence variants.

About this clone itself: Its antigen is not known.

This CDR3 is 16 amino acids long. Trimming at V came to 3 bases and at J to 6 bases, leaving 12 bases not matched to a gene. Germline values: CDR1 MGHRA, CDR2 YSYEKL. 60 Vbeta and 13 Jbeta primers were used in PCR. TCRdb's table, derived via immunoSEQ multiplex PCR, lists solely in-frame clones and lacks some. Of approximately 190,000 clones listed, around 82% are singletons. This sequence originates from a woman aged 30 to 39 in good health and CMV-seropositive. Sequenced input: PBMCs. The V and J genes are TRBV4-1 and TRBJ2-7; 9 bases align to TRBD1. This chain's CDR3 is CASSQEGGTGPREQYF. CDR3 nucleotide sequence: TGCGCCAGCAGCCAGGAGGGGGGGACAGGGCCGCGCGAGCAGTACTTC.